The sequence of this T cell receptor (beta chain) was determined in a study of T cell responses to AZD1222 COVID-19 vaccine. As to this clone: The antigen is not known.

Study-level findings and limits: Along spike, vaccine-associated CD4 TCRs were found throughout, with dominance at 160-218 and 743-854.

The V and J ends lost 2 bases and 6 bases respectively, with 5 bases between them. This CDR3 is 11 amino acids long. Germline V gene lookup returns CDR1 SGHTA and CDR2 FQGNSA. Sequencing used immunoSEQ multiplex PCR; TCRdb keeps in-frame clones, though not all of them. The sample has 80,000 or so clones, about 85% seen once. The source of this sequence is an adult in good health. Specimen: peripheral blood, collected on day 0 of AZD1222 vaccination. The rearrangement joins TRBV7-2 to TRBJ2-7; D unresolved. CDR3 DNA: TGTGCCAGCAGCTTATGGGTCGAGCAGTACTTC. Translating gives CASSLWVEQYF.